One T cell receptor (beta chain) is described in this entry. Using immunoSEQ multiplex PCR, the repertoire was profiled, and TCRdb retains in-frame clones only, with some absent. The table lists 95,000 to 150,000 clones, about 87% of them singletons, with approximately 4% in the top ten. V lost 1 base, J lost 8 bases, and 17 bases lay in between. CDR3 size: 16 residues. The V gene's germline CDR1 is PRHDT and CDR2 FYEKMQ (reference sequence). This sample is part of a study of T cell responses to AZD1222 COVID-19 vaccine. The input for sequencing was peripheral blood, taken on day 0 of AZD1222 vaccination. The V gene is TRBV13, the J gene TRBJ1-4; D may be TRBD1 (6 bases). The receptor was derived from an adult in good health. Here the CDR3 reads CASSLARQANREKLFF. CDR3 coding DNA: TGTGCCAGCAGCTTAGCCCGACAGGCCAATAGGGAAAAACTGTTTTTT.